This T cell receptor beta chain comes out of a study of blood T cell repertoires in COVID-19. Study context: From T cells, B-cell-depleted T cells, or PBMCs came the material, which was cDNA or gDNA.

CDR1 is LNHDA, CDR2 SQIVND, per germline (reference sequence). V was pared by 5 bases and J by 0 bases, with 8 bases between. The CDR3 length is 15 residues. Here immunoSEQ multiplex PCR was the method, and the copy in TCRdb shows in-frame clones only, minus some. The sample has 200,000 or so clones, about 85% seen once; the top ten hold around 2.9%. The TCR originated in a man aged 50-60 years who had recovered from COVID-19. The sample was peripheral blood. This chain uses TRBV19 with TRBJ2-6; unclear D gene. CDR3 in DNA: TGTGCCAGTAGTCCGGAGAGCTCTGGGGCCAACGTCCTGACTTTC. Translated, it gives CASSPESSGANVLTF.